What follows is one T cell receptor beta chain and its context. Its antigen remains unidentified. The repertoire was sequenced with immunoSEQ multiplex PCR; TCRdb's copy has only in-frame clones and lacks some. The sample has approximately 180,000 clones; 90% to 95% are singletons. This CDR3 region has 16 residues. Looked up from germline, CDR1 is SGHVS and CDR2 is FNYEAQ. Trimming took off 1 base at V and 0 bases at J, with 10 bases between the two ends. This record belongs to a study of T cell responses to AZD1222 COVID-19 vaccine. Overall study results and limits: CD4 TCRs associated with vaccination spanned spike, dominating at 160-218 and 743-854.

Source: peripheral blood, taken 28 days after the second dose of the MenACWY control vaccine. The sequence derives from an adult who received the MenACWY meningococcal vaccine as a control. V gene TRBV7-6 combines with J gene TRBJ1-3; unclear D gene. CDR3 region: CASSLGLQISGNTIYF. The CDR3 DNA is TGTGCCAGCAGCTTAGGACTGCAGATCTCTGGAAACACCATATATTTT. The whole variable domain, remainder taken from reference TRBV7-6 and TRBJ1-3, is GAGVSQSPRYKVTKRGQDVALRCDPISGHVSLYWYRQALGQGPEFLTYFNYEAQQDKSGLPNDRFSAERPEGSISTLTIQRTEQRDSAMYRCASSLGLQISGNTIYFGEGSWLTVV.